This passage covers 2 T cell receptor beta chains from one sample sequenced in a study of shared clonotypes between healthy human individuals. Measured with immunoSEQ multiplex PCR; TCRdb has only the in-frame clones, and not every one. The table includes 600,000 to 700,000 clones, around 73% detected once. Sample: memory CD4+ T cells sorted from blood. The subset was: CD45RA-negative fraction. Source of these receptors: a woman aged 30 to 39 in good health.

V is TRBV11-3 and J is TRBJ1-5; D is undetermined. V was trimmed by 1 base and J by 6 bases, leaving 4 bases between them. The germline gives CDR1 SGHNT, CDR2 YENEEA. The CDR3 runs 12 residues. CDR3 DNA: TGTGCCAGCAGCTTAGTTGGTCAGCCCCAGCATTTT. Its protein product is CASSLVGQPQHF.

This clone occurred once. The genes are TRBV7-2 and TRBJ1-1; D is unresolved. Germline loops: CDR1 SGHTA, CDR2 FQGNSA. V lost 5 bases and J lost 2, with 9 bases in between. The CDR3 spans 13 residues. The CDR3 DNA is TGTGCCAGCAGCAGGGTTTTCAACACTGAAGCTTTCTTT. Protein product: CASSRVFNTEAFF.